Listed below are T cell receptor beta chains from one sample, sequenced in a study of T cells in Graves' hyperthyroidism and ophthalmopathy. TCRdb used MiXCR to reprocess the multiplex PCR reads, holding one entry per CDR3 protein. The sample carries about 360,000 distinct CDR3 sequences, 13% recorded once. Sequencing was carried out using blood. These receptors came from a woman aged 18-29 years with Graves' hyperthyroidism. Each CDR3 is given with its conserved first and last residue. A D gene is named only where the DNA matches it firmly. A clone size is listed for some rows: how often the clone was seen (once, few, many), or a class if it is expanded.

>TRBD1|TRBV10-1|TRBJ1-5|many
TGCGCCAGCATTGACAGGGAGGGTCAGCCCCAGCATTTT
CASIDREGQPQHF
>TRBD1|TRBV6-1|TRBJ1-2|many
TGTGCCAGCAGTGTTACCGGGACAGACATTGGAGGCTACACCTTC
CASSVTGTDIGGYTF
>.|TRBV4-1|TRBJ2-1|few
TGCGCCAGCAGCCGGCTTTGGGGGAATGAGCAGTTCTTC
CASSRLWGNEQFF
>.|TRBV5-1|TRBJ2-3|.
TGCGCCAGCAGCTTAGAACAGTTCACAGATACGCAGTATTTT
CASSLEQFTDTQYF
>TRBD2|TRBV7-2|TRBJ2-6|many
TGTGCCAGCAGCTTAGCTAGGACTAGCGGGAGGCCTGGGGCCTCCGGGGCCAACGTCCTGACTTTC
CASSLARTSGRPGASGANVLTF
>.|TRBV6-1|TRBJ1-5|many
TGTGCCAGCAGGCCAGGGGCAAACAATCAGCCCCAGCATTTT
CASRPGANNQPQHF
>TRBD1|TRBV27|TRBJ1-4|many
TGTGCCAGCAGTTGGGACAGGGGCCATGAAAAACTGTTTTTT
CASSWDRGHEKLFF
>.|TRBV27|TRBJ2-7|.
TGTGCCAGCAGTCCAGACGGACTTACTTACGAGCAGTACTTC
CASSPDGLTYEQYF
>TRBD2|TRBV19|TRBJ2-1|.
TGTGCCAGTAGTCAGGGACTAGCGGGAGTCGGTGAGCAGTTCTTC
CASSQGLAGVGEQFF
>.|TRBV20-1|TRBJ1-1|many
TGCAGTGCTAGAGACCGCAGGGCGACAAGGAACACTGAAGCTTTCTTT
CSARDRRATRNTEAFF
>TRBD1|TRBV7-9|TRBJ2-1|many
TGTGCCAGCAGCCTGGGACAGGGCATCTACAATGAGCAGTTCTTC
CASSLGQGIYNEQFF
>TRBD2|TRBV28|TRBJ2-1|.
TGTGCCAGCAGTTATGGACTAGCGCGCACCTACAATGAGCAGTTCTTC
CASSYGLARTYNEQFF
>.|TRBV28|TRBJ2-2|many
TGTGCCAGCAGTCCGCCACAGGTTACCGGGGAGCTGTTTTTT
CASSPPQVTGELFF
>TRBD2|TRBV6-1|TRBJ2-3|.
TGTGCCAGCAACCGGGATAGCGGGGGTATAGATACGCAGTATTTT
CASNRDSGGIDTQYF
>TRBD1|TRBV5-1|TRBJ1-1|.
TGCGCCAGCAGCTTCGGGACAGGGGAGGCTTTCTTT
CASSFGTGEAFF
>.|TRBV28|TRBJ2-7|.
TGTGCCAGCACGGGGGCAGGGCGGGTAAGATACGGGCAGTACTTC
CASTGAGRVRYGQYF
>.|TRBV27|TRBJ1-5|many
TGTGCCAGCAGTTTCTTGGGGTCAAATCAGCCCCAGCATTTT
CASSFLGSNQPQHF